This T cell receptor beta chain was sequenced in a study of blood T cells in healthy people across ages. Of note for this clonotype: Its antigen is still unknown.

The sample, approximately 11 milliliters of peripheral blood, was drawn from each donor. With 3 bases removed from V and 7 bases from J, the gap between germline ends came to 8 bases. Germline lookup yields CDR1 SGHRS and CDR2 YFSETQ. This CDR3 is 11 amino acids long. Study conclusions and caveats: It was the long-lived donors that had more naive CD4+ cells and higher diversity than aged donors.

Together with a sample-barcoded 5' primer, a J-beta primer mix was included in a second PCR lasting about 6 to 11 cycles. TCRdb called the 5' RACE reads again in MiXCR, with one record for every CDR3 protein. The sample holds roughly 1,800,000 distinct CDR3 sequences, less than 50% seen once. The sequence was obtained from a woman aged 40 to 50 in good health. The chain couples TRBV5-1 to TRBJ2-7; no clear D. The sequenced material came from blood. The CDR3 reads CASSYNGEQYF. The CDR3, as DNA: TGCGCCAGCAGCTACAACGGTGAGCAGTACTTC.